The clone carrying this T cell receptor beta chain was seen only a few times. Its specificity is not known. This entry belongs to a study of blood T cells in healthy people across ages. J was trimmed by 4 bases and V by 6 bases; bases with no gene match: 12. The CDR3 length is 15 residues. Germline loops: CDR1 SGHRS, CDR2 YFSETQ. Study outcomes and limitations: PBMCs left unsorted prevented a conclusive naive versus antigen-experienced comparison.

A second PCR, run for about 7 to 11 cycles, used a sample-barcoded 5' primer plus a J-beta primer mix. TCRdb used MiXCR to reprocess the 5' RACE reads, holding one entry per CDR3 protein. Of hundreds of thousands of distinct CDR3 sequences in the sample, approximately 31% were seen once. This clonotype was obtained from a woman aged 80 or over in good health. The chain recombines TRBV5-1 with TRBJ2-7; 8 bases align to TRBD1. Sample: blood. The chain's CDR3 is CASIGERTGQYEQYF. Here the CDR3 DNA reads TGCGCCAGCATTGGGGAACGGACAGGGCAATACGAGCAGTACTTC. Together with reference TRBV5-1 and TRBJ2-7, the CDR3 gives the full variable domain: KAGVTQTPRYLIKTRGQQVTLSCSPISGHRSVSWYQQTPGQGLQFLFEYFSETQRNKGNFPGRFSGRQFSNSRSEMNVSTLELGDSALYLCASIGERTGQYEQYFGPGTRLTVT.